Sequencing of this T cell receptor (beta chain) was carried out in a study of blood T cell repertoires in COVID-19. Study-level information: Acute-phase and convalescent COVID-19 samples originated in the United States, Italy and Spain. Sources were T cells, B-cell-depleted T cells, or PBMCs; the material itself was cDNA or gDNA.

Produced via immunoSEQ multiplex PCR; TCRdb's table is partial and in-frame only. The repertoire consists of 80,000 or so clones, with 80% to 90% occurring once and the leading ten covering less than 20%. The clonotype comes from an elderly woman with acute or convalescent COVID-19. Sequences were obtained from peripheral blood.

CDR3 residues: CASRRNTGQGGNQPQHF. The DNA of the CDR3 is TGTGCCAGCAGGCGAAATACGGGACAGGGAGGCAATCAGCCCCAGCATTTT. The chain joins TRBV4-2 to TRBJ1-5; 9 bases map to TRBD1. CDR3 length: 17 residues. The V segment lost 6 bases and the J segment 2 bases; nucleotides outside the gene matches: 11. Germline values: CDR1 LGHNA, CDR2 YNFKEQ.